Only one count was recorded for the clone carrying this TCR beta chain. The sample belongs to a study of a mutant IDH1 vaccine in newly diagnosed glioma. Across the study: Most patients had received both radiotherapy and temozolomide, the prior options being radiotherapy, temozolomide, or both.

Per germline, CDR1 SGHRS and CDR2 YFSETQ. The ends lost 0 bases at V and 7 bases at J; junction bases unmatched: 5. The length of the CDR3 is 15 residues. Described time point: baseline, week 1 (first vaccination visit). The sample's treatment: pre-vaccination baseline after standard-of-care therapy. The protocol was immunoSEQ multiplex PCR, while the TCRdb copy is restricted to in-frame clones and leaves out a portion. Of under 35,000 clones in the sample, 82% were seen once. The chain is built from TRBV5-1 and TRBJ2-2; 8 bases match TRBD1. The sequenced sample was PBMCs, obtained from a glioma patient treated with radiotherapy, temozolomide or both. This receptor was taken from a man under 40 with glioma. CDR3 loop: CASSLGGQGGGELFF. CDR3 DNA sequence: TGCGCCAGCAGCTTGGGCGGACAGGGAGGCGGGGAGCTGTTTTTT.